The rows below give T cell receptor beta chains drawn from one sample of a study of regulatory T cells in long-lasting Graves disease. TCRdb re-called the multiplex PCR reads with MiXCR, one entry per CDR3 protein. This sample has 240,000 or so distinct CDR3 sequences, with around 20% found just once. The sample consisted of peripheral blood mononuclear cells (PBMCs), taken at new diagnosis, from a patient treated with antithyroid drugs. The receptor source for this set is a female donor with Graves disease. Both conserved end residues are trimmed from each CDR3. A D gene is named only where the DNA matches it firmly.

cdr3_aa,v_call,d_call,j_call
ASTGMLGDTQY,TRBV2,.,TRBJ2-3
ASSIWDSNQPQH,TRBV19,.,TRBJ1-5
ASSLRRGESTDTQY,TRBV7-2,.,TRBJ2-3
ASSAWGDSYEQY,TRBV12-3/TRBV12-4,.,TRBJ2-7
ATSFGYEQY,TRBV2,.,TRBJ2-7
ASSYAGTNYGYT,TRBV7-9,.,TRBJ1-2
ASGSQRIQGGNTEAF,TRBV12-5,TRBD1,TRBJ1-1
ASSLSAGRHFLKTNEKLF,TRBV11-2,.,TRBJ1-4
AISGDRAQDNEQF,TRBV10-3,TRBD1,TRBJ2-1
ASRRLAGGASTDTQY,TRBV2,TRBD2,TRBJ2-3